This paragraph covers one T cell receptor (beta chain) sequence. Its antigen is currently unknown. The CDR3 contains 14 residues. Trimming shortened V by 7 bases and J by 0 bases, and 15 bases separated the two germline ends. Germline V lookup: CDR1 SQVTM, CDR2 ANQGSEA. TCR beta CDR3 sequences were amplified from RNA transcripts. RT-PCR in the first round (using the HTBI primer set) targeted the TCR CDR3. TCRdb re-called the multiplex PCR reads with MiXCR, one entry per CDR3 protein. The table includes some 760,000 distinct CDR3 sequences, around 13% detected once. This entry comes from a study of T cells in Graves' hyperthyroidism and ophthalmopathy. Findings of the study overall: Also found in blood were most expanded thyroid clonotypes above 0.001.

The chain combines TRBV29-1 with TRBJ1-1, with D hard to call. The TCR comes from a woman aged 18 to 35 with Graves' hyperthyroidism. Sequencing used blood. CDR3 nucleotide sequence: TGCAGCGGACTATTTAAGACCTTGAACACTGAAGCTTTCTTT. Encoded protein: CSGLFKTLNTEAFF.